This is a list of T cell receptor beta chains from one sample in a study of T cells after posttransplantation cyclophosphamide. Sequencing was performed with immunoSEQ multiplex PCR; in TCRdb, only in-frame clones are kept and a portion is missing. The sample lists more than 15,000 clones, over 75% occurring once. Source: PBMCs, taken after an allogeneic stem cell transplant with a calcineurin inhibitor and methotrexate. The receptors originated from a male patient in his fifties who received an allogeneic stem cell transplant from an unrelated donor, was CMV-positive, and had chronic GVHD only. Some of these T cells may belong to the graft donor. Each CDR3 is given with its conserved first and last residue. Each record gives: J gene, V gene, clone size, D gene, CDR3 DNA, CDR3 protein. The D gene is left open where the match is weak. The size of a clone is reported for some rows only, either as once, few or many, or as a class for expanded clones.

TRBJ2-1 TRBV5-4 . . TGTGCCAGCAGCTTGGGGGGTTTACTAGCTTTAGACAATGAGCAGTTCTTC CASSLGGLLALDNEQFF
TRBJ2-5 TRBV4-1 once TRBD2 TGCGCCAGCAGCCGACTCGGACTAGCGGAAGAGACCCAGTACTTC CASSRLGLAEETQYF
TRBJ1-1 TRBV19 few TRBD1 TGTGCCAGCCTACAGGGGCGTAAGGCTTTCTTT CASLQGRKAFF
TRBJ2-7 TRBV7-9 . TRBD1 TGTGCCAGCAGACCCGGGACAGGACTCTACGAGCAGTACTTC CASRPGTGLYEQYF
TRBJ2-3 TRBV9 . TRBD2 TGTGCCAGCAGCGGACTGGGACTAGCCGCCACAGATACGCAGTATTTT CASSGLGLAATDTQYF
TRBJ2-1 TRBV7-2 . . TGTGCCAGCAGCTTCCAACGGGGAAACAATGAGCAGTTCTTC CASSFQRGNNEQFF
TRBJ2-1 TRBV19 few . TGTGCCAGTAGTTCGGGAGAAGGCTACAATGAGCAGTTCTTC CASSSGEGYNEQFF
TRBJ1-2 TRBV2 . TRBD1 TGTGCCAGCACGACAGGGGGCCTTAACTATGGCTACACCTTC CASTTGGLNYGYTF
TRBJ1-1 TRBV5-5 few TRBD1 TGTGCCAGCAGGGGGACAGATCGAGAGGGTTTT CASRGTDREGF
TRBJ2-7 TRBV25-1 . . TGTGCCAGCAGCTGGGGGGACGAGCAGTACTTC CASSWGDEQYF
TRBJ2-1 TRBV7-2 . TRBD2 TGTGCCAGCGGACGAGCTGCGGGGGAGTTTAAGTTCTTC CASGRAAGEFKFF
TRBJ1-4 TRBV19 . . TGTGCCAGTAGTTATGGGGAGGGGAATGAAAAACTGTTTTTT CASSYGEGNEKLFF
TRBJ2-6 TRBV28 . . TGTGCCAGCAGTTTACTCGCGGAGGGTAGCTCTGGGGCCAACGTCCTGACTTTC CASSLLAEGSSGANVLTF
TRBJ1-2 TRBV7-3 few . TGTGCCAGCAGCCCGGACACGGACTATGGCTACACCTTC CASSPDTDYGYTF
TRBJ2-1 TRBV11-2 . . TGTGCCAGCAGCTTAGTCTCTACCCAGCAGTTCTTC CASSLVSTQQFF
TRBJ2-7 TRBV5-4 . . TGTGCCAGCAGCTTGGATTACAACTCCTACGAGCAGTACTTC CASSLDYNSYEQYF